The 10 T cell receptor beta chains below come from one sample, sequenced in a study of patients and donors after allogeneic stem cell transplantation. TCRdb recomputed calls from the RT-PCR reads with MiXCR, one row per CDR3 protein. Among over 350,000 distinct CDR3 sequences listed, 15% to 20% were seen once. The source material was blood, either unsorted or a sorted T cell fraction (not recorded which). These receptors were obtained from a human donor who was either an allogeneic HSCT recipient or a stem cell or donor lymphocyte infusion donor (not recorded which). It is not recorded whose cells these are; they may come from a transplant donor.

This clonotype was detected ten times or more. The rearrangement joins TRBV12-3 or TRBV12-4 to TRBJ2-1; 8 positions match TRBD1. The CDR3 contains 16 residues. J was trimmed by 2 bases and V by 6 bases; bases with no gene match: 9. CDR3 in amino acids: CASRQTPGQAYNEQFF. CDR3 nucleotides: TGTGCCAGCAGACAAACCCCGGGACAGGCCTACAATGAGCAGTTCTTC.

The chain is built from TRBV6-2 or TRBV6-3 and TRBJ1-1; D remains unclear. Germline CDR1 and CDR2: MNHEY and SVGEGT. There are 11 residues in the CDR3. The V and J ends lost 3 bases and 5 bases respectively, with 4 bases between them. The CDR3 region is CASSYITEAFF. The CDR3 DNA reads TGTGCCAGCAGTTATATTACTGAAGCTTTCTTT.

In this sample, this clonotype turned up many times. The chain carries TRBV4-3 and TRBJ1-1; D unclear. The V end lost 3 bases, the J end lost 0 bases, and 5 bases lay between the germline ends. Looked up from germline, CDR1 is LGHNA and CDR2 is YSLEER. The CDR3 is 13 residues long. The chain's CDR3 is CASSQTVNTEAFF. CDR3 in DNA: TGCGCCAGCAGCCAGACGGTGAACACTGAAGCTTTCTTT.

This clonotype turned up a few times. The rearrangement uses TRBV7-8 and TRBJ2-7, with TRBD1 matching 10 bases. The CDR3 consists of 19 residues. The V and J ends lost 3 bases and 3 bases, in that order; junction bases with no gene match: 17. Per the germline V gene, CDR1 is SGHVS and CDR2 is FQNEAQ. CDR3 residues: CASSLSLRDRGSLVYEQYF. The CDR3 coding sequence is TGTGCCAGCAGCTTGTCTCTCCGGGACAGGGGATCGTTGGTCTACGAGCAGTACTTC.

This chain uses TRBV20-1 with TRBJ2-7; 8 nucleotides match TRBD1. Germline CDR1 DFQATT, CDR2 SNEGSKA (reference sequence). After removal of 0 bases from V and 4 bases from J, the junction contained 11 bases not matched to a gene. The CDR3 runs to 16 residues. CDR3 bases: TGCAGTGCTAGAGAGGACAGGGTACAGAATTTTTACGAGCAGTACTTC. Translating it yields CSAREDRVQNFYEQYF.

The rearrangement uses TRBV27 and TRBJ2-3, with 9 bases lining up with TRBD1. Germline loops: CDR1 MNHEY, CDR2 SMNVEV (reference sequence). V trimming: 3 bases; J trimming: 0 bases; junction bases outside the gene matches: 7. This CDR3 has 17 residues. The CDR3 region has the DNA TGTGCCAGCAGTTTCCTTGGGGACAGGGCGAGCACAGATACGCAGTATTTT. Translation: CASSFLGDRASTDTQYF.

This clonotype was seen a few times. The rearrangement uses TRBV13 and TRBJ2-3, with 7 bases matching TRBD2. This CDR3 comprises 13 residues. V was clipped by 5 bases and J by 11 bases; unmatched bases: 10. The germline gives CDR1 PRHDT, CDR2 FYEKMQ (reference sequence). CDR3 nucleotide sequence: TGTGCCAGCAGCAGCCCCTCTAGCGGCCGGCAGTATTTT. Residues: CASSSPSSGRQYF.

This clonotype was found many times. The V call is TRBV12-3 or TRBV12-4, the J call TRBJ1-2, with D hard to call. The CDR3 loop spans 12 amino acids. Trimming cost V 4 bases and J 6 bases, with 9 bases left between them. The CDR3 DNA sequence: TGTGCCAGCAGTTCGAATCGCGATGGCTACACCTTC. This gives the protein CASSSNRDGYTF.

This clonotype was seen a handful of times. V and J are TRBV11-2 and TRBJ2-7; D is possibly TRBD1 (5 bases). CDR1 is SGHAT, CDR2 FQNNGV, per germline. The CDR3 is 14 residues long. V lost 5 bases to trimming and J lost 1 base, with 12 bases between them. The CDR3 spells CASSPTALSYEQYF. The CDR3 DNA reads TGTGCCAGCAGCCCGACAGCTTTATCCTACGAGCAGTACTTC.

V usage is TRBV24-1 and J usage is TRBJ2-2, with TRBD1 matching 9 bases. There are 17 residues in the CDR3. J was trimmed by 4 bases and V by 1 base; bases with no gene match: 6. Germline assignment: CDR1 KGHDR and CDR2 SFDVKD. The chain's CDR3 is CATSDLSQGAGTGELFF. For the CDR3, the DNA is TGTGCCACCAGTGATTTATCACAGGGGGCAGGCACCGGGGAGCTGTTTTTT.